This TCR beta chain was captured in a study of T-cell memory formation after mild COVID-19. Overall study: TCR clusters were largely donor specific. Study results and limitations: The study found balanced CD4/CD8 in clones contracting day 15 to 85 and a CD4+ lean in later expanders.

Deletions cut 1 base from V and 4 bases from J, with 13 bases between. This CDR3 is built from 14 residues. Germline CDR1 and CDR2: SQVTM and ANQGSEA. 5'RACE primed at constant segments yielded TCR alpha and TCR beta cDNA libraries bearing sample barcodes and UMIs. TCRdb redid the calling of the 5' RACE reads with MiXCR, one entry per CDR3 protein. Of around 420,000 distinct CDR3 sequences in the sample, approximately 24% were seen once. This clonotype was counted between two and nine times. Its antigen is unknown. The chain carries TRBV29-1 and TRBJ1-1; D is unresolved. The sample taken for sequencing was PBMCs or a T cell subset sorted from them (not recorded which). The TCR was taken from an adult woman who had mild COVID-19 (a few samples of this study predate the infection). Cell type and time point are not known. CDR3: CSVEGTEVGTEAFF. CDR3 sequence (DNA): TGCAGCGTTGAAGGGACGGAGGTCGGCACTGAAGCTTTCTTT.